This T cell receptor beta chain emerged from a study of response to subunit inactivated influenza vaccine. TCRdb reprocessed the RT-PCR reads via MiXCR and lists one record per CDR3 protein. Of approximately 230,000 distinct CDR3 sequences in the sample, approximately 12% were seen once. Germline CDR1 and CDR2: LGHNA and YNFKEQ. The germline V and J ends were trimmed by 1 base and 6 bases, with 13 bases remaining between them. This CDR3 is 15 amino acids long. V gene TRBV4-2 combines with J gene TRBJ2-1, with D perhaps matching TRBD1 or TRBD2 (6 bases each). The sequencing used non-naive T cells sorted from PBMCs, collected around 15 days before vaccination. The TCR was taken from a man aged 50 to 59 who received an inactivated influenza vaccine. The CDR3 loop is CASSQAGGEVNEQFF. CDR3 nucleotides: TGTGCCAGCAGCCAAGCCGGGGGCGAAGTCAATGAGCAGTTCTTC.